The 26 T cell receptor beta chains listed next were all sequenced from one sample in a study of T cell repertoires in cytomegalovirus infection. A single record per CDR3 protein comes from TCRdb applying MiXCR to the reads. The table includes hundreds of thousands of distinct CDR3 sequences, approximately 31% detected once. Antigens for these TCRs are unknown. The sequences come from cultured CD8+ T cells from PBMCs, collected from culture after CMV antigen stimulation. Source of these receptors: a human donor in good health (CMV status not recorded). Some clones in this sample may be carry-over from other donors' samples.

As DNA, the CDR3 is TGTGCCATCAGTGAGCCTTTCGGACATCCTCAAGAGACCCAGTACTTC. Its translation: CAISEPFGHPQETQYF. V gene TRBV10-3 combines with J gene TRBJ2-5; possibly TRBD1 for D (5 bases). V was shortened by 2 bases and J by 2 bases, with 15 bases between the two germline ends. CDR1 is ENHRY, CDR2 SYGVKD, per germline. The CDR3 spans 16 residues.

The chain joins TRBV20-1 to TRBJ2-2; the D gene is possibly TRBD1 (6 bases). Trimming removed 6 bases at V and 1 base at J, with 12 bases between. CDR1 and CDR2 (germline): DFQATT, SNEGSKA (reference sequence). CDR3 length equals 14 residues. CDR3 sequence reads: CSAPDRLNTGELFF. The CDR3 region has the DNA TGCAGTGCCCCGGACAGATTGAACACCGGGGAGCTGTTTTTT.

This chain uses TRBV2 with TRBJ1-4; 7 bases line up with TRBD1. Germline V gene lookup returns CDR1 SNHLY and CDR2 FYNNEI. V was clipped by 4 bases and J by 6 bases; unmatched bases: 5. This CDR3 has 14 amino acids. This CDR3 reads CASSVTGTDEKLFF. CDR3 coding DNA: TGTGCCAGCAGTGTAACCGGGACAGATGAAAAACTGTTTTTT.

This clonotype was observed a handful of times. The chain uses TRBV28 and TRBJ1-6; 7 bases align to TRBD1. Germline values: CDR1 MDHEN, CDR2 SYDVKM. This CDR3 contains 16 residues. The V gene end was trimmed by 5 bases and the J gene end by 5 bases; junction bases not matched to a gene: 9. CDR3 nucleotides: TGTGCCAGCAGTCCCCACAGGGGAGGCAATAATTCACCCCTCCACTTT. The encoded protein is CASSPHRGGNNSPLHF.

CDR3 sequence: CASSLGWGGNTEAFF. CDR3 nucleotides: TGTGCCAGCAGCTTAGGTTGGGGGGGGAACACTGAAGCTTTCTTT. This chain links TRBV7-4 with TRBJ1-1; D is perhaps TRBD1 (5 bases). The germline V and J ends were trimmed by 1 base and 1 base, with 10 bases remaining between them. The CDR3 is 15 residues long. Germline assignment: CDR1 SGHVT and CDR2 SQSDAQ.

This chain joins TRBV5-5 and TRBJ2-1; D possibly corresponds to TRBD1 (5 bases). Germline CDR1 reads SGHKS; CDR2 reads YYEKEE (reference sequence). CDR3 length: 17 residues. Trimming took off 2 bases at V and 6 bases at J, with 21 bases between the two ends. The CDR3 bases are TGTGCCAGCAGCTTTTCCCAGGGTCCCCTAAAAGGCAATGAGCAGTTCTTC. Protein sequence: CASSFSQGPLKGNEQFF.

This clonotype was seen many times. CDR3 residues: CASSFQWGLNEKLFF. The CDR3 DNA is TGTGCCAGCAGCTTTCAATGGGGCCTTAATGAAAAACTGTTTTTT. This chain links TRBV7-8 with TRBJ1-4; tentative D call: TRBD1 (5 bases). This CDR3 contains 15 residues. V lost 3 bases to trimming and J lost 4 bases, with 12 bases between them. The V gene's germline CDR1 is SGHVS and CDR2 FQNEAQ. The entire variable domain, with the rest obtained from reference TRBV7-8 and TRBJ1-4, is as follows: GAGVSQSPRYKVAKRGQDVALRCDPISGHVSLFWYQQALGQGPEFLTYFQNEAQLDKSGLPSDRFFAERPEGSVSTLKIQRTQQEDSAVYLCASSFQWGLNEKLFFGSGTQLSVL.

This clonotype was observed a few times. The chain links TRBV28 to TRBJ2-1, with TRBD1 matching 9 bases. There are 15 residues in the CDR3. The trim removed 3 bases at V and 5 bases at J, leaving 5 bases unmatched. Germline V lookup: CDR1 MDHEN, CDR2 SYDVKM. The CDR3: CASSFFGTGNNEQFF. CDR3 sequence (DNA): TGTGCCAGCAGTTTCTTCGGGACAGGGAACAATGAGCAGTTCTTC.

This clonotype has a handful of counts. The J gene is TRBJ2-5, the V gene TRBV6-2 or TRBV6-3, with 8 nucleotides matching TRBD2. CDR3 length equals 15 residues. Per germline, CDR1 MNHEY and CDR2 SVGEGT. The V and J ends lost 6 bases and 2 bases, in that order; junction bases with no gene match: 8. Here the CDR3 reads CASSELADLQETQYF. Written as DNA, the CDR3 is TGTGCCAGCAGCGAACTAGCGGACCTTCAAGAGACCCAGTACTTC.

The chain couples TRBV6-1 to TRBJ1-2; no firm D call. V was pared by 2 bases and J by 2 bases, with 12 bases between. Looked up from germline, CDR1 is MNHNS and CDR2 is SASEGT. This CDR3 is 15 amino acids long. CDR3 in amino acids: CASSEIWGGNYGYTF. DNA of the CDR3: TGTGCCAGCAGTGAAATTTGGGGAGGCAACTATGGCTACACCTTC.

The chain has TRBV6-5 and TRBJ1-2, with 9 bases lining up with TRBD1. V lost 2 bases, J lost 7 bases, and 17 bases stayed unmatched. This CDR3 region has 18 residues. Per germline, CDR1 MNHEY and CDR2 SVGAGI. The CDR3 loop is CASSYSAQGARGARGYTF. Written as DNA, the CDR3 is TGTGCCAGCAGTTACAGCGCACAGGGGGCGAGGGGTGCGCGTGGCTACACCTTC.

This clonotype was detected a few times. The chain combines TRBV12-3 or TRBV12-4 with TRBJ2-1; TRBD2 agrees at 8 bases. This CDR3 region has 16 residues. The ends lost 5 bases at V and 0 bases at J; junction bases unmatched: 6. DNA for the CDR3: TGTGCCAGCAGTAAATACGGGGGGGTCTCCTACAATGAGCAGTTCTTC. Protein sequence: CASSKYGGVSYNEQFF.

This clonotype came up once. The J gene is TRBJ1-4, the V gene TRBV7-6; D may be TRBD1 (6 bases). V lost 3 bases, J lost 7 bases, and 18 bases lay in between. The CDR3 contains 16 residues. Germline CDR1 reads SGHVS; CDR2 reads FNYEAQ. The CDR3 here is CASSLPGGLGGEKLFF. Here the CDR3 DNA reads TGTGCCAGCAGCTTGCCTGGGGGGCTGGGCGGTGAAAAACTGTTTTTT.

This clonotype showed up many times. The chain links TRBV10-3 to TRBJ2-2, with 8 positions matching TRBD1. The CDR3 sequence is 16 residues long. V shed 4 bases, J shed 2 bases, and the junction held 6 bases outside the gene matches. Germline V CDR1 and CDR2: ENHRY, SYGVKD. The CDR3 coding sequence is TGTGCCATCAGTGTGACGGACAGGGAAAACACCGGGGAGCTGTTTTTT. This gives the protein CAISVTDRENTGELFF.

This clonotype came up a few times. This chain's CDR3 is CASSLTVGGEKLFF. For the CDR3, the DNA is TGTGCCAGCAGTCTGACAGTGGGGGGTGAAAAACTGTTTTTT. The chain joins TRBV27 to TRBJ1-4; a weak D match, TRBD1 (5 bases). The CDR3 totals 14 residues. Germline CDR1 MNHEY, CDR2 SMNVEV (reference sequence). The V gene lost 5 bases and the J gene lost 7 bases, with 14 bases spanning the gap.

The chain is built from TRBV20-1 and TRBJ2-3, with D possibly matching TRBD2 (5 bases). Trimming cost V 0 bases and J 0 bases, with 13 bases left between them. Germline V CDR1 and CDR2: DFQATT, SNEGSKA (reference sequence). CDR3 length: 16 amino acids. The CDR3 nucleotides are TGCAGTGCTAGAGATCGTGCGAGGACTAGCACAGATACGCAGTATTTT. Its translation: CSARDRARTSTDTQYF.

This clonotype showed up just a few times. The V gene is TRBV19, the J gene TRBJ1-5; D perhaps matches TRBD1 (6 bases). CDR3 size: 14 residues. V gave up 3 bases and J gave up 6 bases, with 12 bases separating them. CDR1 is LNHDA and CDR2 is SQIVND in the germline V gene (reference sequence). The CDR3 DNA reads TGTGCCAGTAGTATTGGGGGGGCTGGTCAGCCCCAGCATTTT. Protein product: CASSIGGAGQPQHF.

Ten or more counts support this clonotype. This chain links TRBV7-9 with TRBJ2-5, with D possibly TRBD2 on 5 matching bases. The CDR3 sequence is 14 residues long. V was cut by 5 bases and J by 4 bases, with 14 bases left in between. CDR1 is SEHNR, CDR2 FQNEAQ, per germline (reference sequence). CDR3 nucleotides: TGTGCCAGCAGCCACCGTGGAGGACGAGAGACCCAGTACTTC. Protein sequence: CASSHRGGRETQYF. Looking up the rest from reference TRBV7-9 and TRBJ2-5 gives the full variable domain: DTGVSQNPRHKITKRGQNVTFRCDPISEHNRLYWYRQTLGQGPEFLTYFQNEAQLEKSRLLSDRFSAERPKGSFSTLEIQRTEQGDSAMYLCASSHRGGRETQYFGPGTRLLVL.

Remarks on this clonotype: This may come from a read error, since a much larger clone is one base off. V is TRBV12-3 or TRBV12-4 and J is TRBJ2-1, with D possibly being TRBD1 (6 bases). V was shortened by 7 bases and J by 5 bases, with 15 bases between the two germline ends. The CDR3 runs 14 residues. DNA for the CDR3: TGTGCCAGCACAGGCAGGGGCTTCCACAATGAGCAGTTCTTC. Translated, it gives CASTGRGFHNEQFF.

This clonotype has a handful of counts. V and J are TRBV7-6 and TRBJ2-1; 16 positions agree with TRBD2. This CDR3 is built from 21 residues. The ends lost 0 bases at V and 5 bases at J; junction bases unmatched: 13. Germline assignment: CDR1 SGHVS and CDR2 FNYEAQ. The CDR3 loop reads CASSLAAPGLAGGDPDNEQFF. CDR3 coding DNA: TGTGCCAGCAGCTTAGCTGCCCCGGGACTAGCGGGGGGGGATCCCGACAATGAGCAGTTCTTC.

In this sample, this clonotype turned up a few times. This chain joins TRBV19 and TRBJ1-2, with D hard to call. V lost 6 bases, J lost 5 bases, and 10 bases lay in between. The CDR3 totals 12 residues. Germline CDR1 reads LNHDA; CDR2 reads SQIVND (reference sequence). The CDR3 loop reads CASSRQVYGYTF. Here the CDR3 DNA reads TGTGCCAGTAGCAGGCAGGTGTATGGCTACACCTTC.

This clonotype showed up just a few times. V usage is TRBV10-3 and J usage is TRBJ1-6; 7 nucleotides match TRBD1. After removal of 4 bases from V and 7 bases from J, the junction contained 10 bases not matched to a gene. Germline V CDR1 and CDR2: ENHRY, SYGVKD. CDR3 length: 16 residues. The CDR3 sequence: CAISASRQGGNSPLHF. The DNA for the CDR3 is TGTGCCATCAGTGCTTCCCGACAGGGCGGCAATTCACCCCTCCACTTT.

This clonotype was seen a few times. The chain combines TRBV4-1 with TRBJ1-1, with a possible D match to TRBD1 (6 bases). The V end lost 0 bases, the J end lost 1 base, and 9 bases lay between the germline ends. This CDR3 contains 15 residues. Germline V gene sequence: CDR1 MGHRA, CDR2 YSYEKL. CDR3 nucleotides: TGCGCCAGCAGCCAAGACGACAGGCCGAACACTGAAGCTTTCTTT. It specifies CASSQDDRPNTEAFF.

In its sample, this clonotype was seen a few times. CDR3 in amino acids: CASSQVARSNTEAFF. As DNA, the CDR3 is TGCGCCAGCAGCCAAGTGGCCCGCTCGAACACTGAAGCTTTCTTT. V and J are TRBV4-1 and TRBJ1-1; D is unclear. The V gene's germline CDR1 is MGHRA and CDR2 YSYEKL. CDR3 size: 15 residues. V lost 1 base and J 1 base, leaving 10 bases between the germline ends.

The table lists this clonotype with a few counts. The rearrangement uses TRBV6-5 and TRBJ2-1; D call uncertain. Germline CDR1 MNHEY, CDR2 SVGAGI. V dropped 0 bases and J dropped 6 bases, with 15 bases sitting between them. The CDR3 loop spans 16 amino acids. In nucleotides, the CDR3 is TGTGCCAGCAGTTACTCGATTACTGGCGCATTCAATGAGCAGTTCTTC. Translated, it gives CASSYSITGAFNEQFF.

The gene calls are TRBV11-1 and TRBJ1-5; a possible D gene is TRBD1 (5 bases). CDR3 length equals 12 residues. V dropped 10 bases and J dropped 6 bases, with 13 bases sitting between them. The germline V gene has CDR1 SGHAT and CDR2 FQDESV (reference sequence). The CDR3 coding sequence is TGTGCCAACACCTTCGGGGGTCAGCCCCAGCATTTT. This translates into CANTFGGQPQHF.